Following are 24 T cell receptor beta chains from one sample sequenced in a study of beta chain features in type 1 diabetes. Expressed TCRB transcripts were sequenced because the isolated RNA had all been reverse transcribed beforehand. Only in-frame clones appear in the TCRdb table, and some are missing; sequencing was by immunoSEQ multiplex PCR. The sample includes fewer than 900,000 clones, 15% to 20% of them seen just once. Sequences were obtained from naive CD4+ T cells from blood. The receptor set was obtained from a woman in her late teens or twenties in good health.

In its sample, this clone was seen a few times. The rearrangement links TRBV13 to TRBJ2-1; 13 nucleotides agree with TRBD2. V shed 5 bases, J shed 8 bases, and the junction held 6 bases outside the gene matches. The germline V gene encodes CDR1 PRHDT and CDR2 FYEKMQ (reference sequence). The CDR3 is made up of 15 amino acids. CDR3 amino acids: CASSPRTSGSHEQFF. The CDR3 DNA follows: TGTGCCAGCAGCCCCAGGACTAGCGGGAGTCATGAGCAGTTCTTC.

This clone was seen a few times. This sequence joins TRBV28 and TRBJ2-5; weak D call: TRBD1 (6 bases). V gave up 1 base and J gave up 5 bases, with 20 bases separating them. CDR3 length: 17 amino acids. Germline CDR1 and CDR2: MDHEN and SYDVKM. The CDR3 spells CASSLSLQGKTRETQYF. The CDR3 DNA reads as TGTGCCAGCAGTTTATCCCTACAGGGCAAAACGAGGGAGACCCAGTACTTC.

The chain combines TRBV27 with TRBJ2-7; 11 nucleotides align to TRBD2. The length of the CDR3 is 14 residues. CDR1 is MNHEY and CDR2 is SMNVEV in the germline V gene (reference sequence). J lost 6 bases, V lost 5 bases, and 6 bases had no gene match. The CDR3 protein is CASSVSGRAREQYF. Written as DNA, the CDR3 is TGTGCCAGCAGTGTTAGCGGGAGGGCCCGCGAGCAGTACTTC.

The chain employs TRBV28 and TRBJ2-1, with a tentative D call TRBD2 (6 bases). Germline CDR1 reads MDHEN; CDR2 reads SYDVKM. The CDR3 totals 15 residues. Deletions cut 2 bases from V and 6 bases from J, with 14 bases between. CDR3 in DNA: TGTGCCAGCAGTTTAAGGGTCCTAGCGCGCAATGAGCAGTTCTTC. This translates into CASSLRVLARNEQFF.

The genes are TRBV18 and TRBJ1-2; tentatively, D is TRBD1 (5 bases). The CDR3 is 13 amino acids. V lost 2 bases and J 4 bases, leaving 8 bases between the germline ends. From germline, CDR1 is KGHSH and CDR2 LQKENI. CDR3 sequence reads: CASSPTGGYGYTF. The CDR3 DNA reads as TGTGCCAGCTCACCAACCGGGGGCTATGGCTACACCTTC.

This clone was seen a few times. The rearrangement joins TRBV18 to TRBJ2-6; the D is unclear. Germline V CDR1 and CDR2: KGHSH, LQKENI. Trimming stripped 2 bases from V and 1 base from J, with 6 bases between. The CDR3 extends over 15 amino acids. Written as DNA, the CDR3 is TGTGCCAGCTCACCAAAAATATCTGGGGCCAACGTCCTGACTTTC. Translated: CASSPKISGANVLTF.

The rearrangement links TRBV27 to TRBJ2-7, with 10 bases matching TRBD1. This CDR3 has 15 residues. The junction had 8 bases not matched to a gene; V was cut back by 4 bases and J by 5 bases. CDR1 is MNHEY, CDR2 SMNVEV, per germline (reference sequence). CDR3: CASSSPGQGPDEQYF. The CDR3 DNA sequence: TGTGCCAGCAGTTCACCGGGACAGGGGCCTGACGAGCAGTACTTC.

This clone was detected only a few times. The J gene is TRBJ2-4, the V gene TRBV19; tentatively, D is TRBD2 (5 bases). V was clipped by 6 bases and J by 5 bases, with 14 bases between them. The CDR3 has 14 residues. The germline CDR1 and CDR2 sequences are LNHDA and SQIVND (reference sequence). CDR3 residues: CASRDLAGENIQYF. The CDR3 nucleotides read TGTGCCAGTAGGGACCTAGCCGGTGAAAACATTCAGTACTTC.

This clone was counted only a few times. This sequence joins TRBV2 and TRBJ1-2; D is uncertain. This CDR3 is built from 11 residues. V shed 6 bases and J shed 14 bases, with 16 bases lying between them. CDR1 and CDR2 from the germline V gene are SNHLY and FYNNEI. The CDR3 DNA is TGTGCCAGCAGGGAGGGTTCGGTACGGACCTTC. Its protein is CASREGSVRTF.

This clone was recorded a few times. The V gene is TRBV7-8, the J gene TRBJ2-7, with 7 bases aligning to TRBD2. The germline V gene has CDR1 SGHVS and CDR2 FQNEAQ. The ends lost 2 bases at V and 0 bases at J; junction bases unmatched: 19. The CDR3 totals 20 residues. The CDR3 reads CASSLRAKVVAGAFSYEQYF. The CDR3 DNA is TGTGCCAGCAGCTTACGGGCTAAGGTGGTTGCGGGAGCTTTCTCCTACGAGCAGTACTTC.

The chain recombines TRBV18 with TRBJ2-5; D call uncertain. Germline V gives CDR1 KGHSH, CDR2 LQKENI. V was shortened by 2 bases and J by 6 bases, with 10 bases between the two germline ends. This CDR3 is built from 13 residues. The CDR3 protein is CASSPSPEQTQYF. The CDR3 coding sequence is TGTGCCAGCTCACCATCCCCCGAGCAGACCCAGTACTTC.

The gene calls are TRBV28 and TRBJ2-3; D gene uncertain. This CDR3 is built from 13 residues. The V gene's germline CDR1 is MDHEN and CDR2 SYDVKM. Between the trimmed V and J ends, which lost 4 bases and 9 bases, there was a span of 14 bases. The CDR3 here is CASSSPWMVTQYF. The CDR3, as DNA: TGTGCCAGCAGTTCCCCCTGGATGGTCACGCAGTATTTT.

V is TRBV6-5 and J is TRBJ1-1, with no clear D. Germline lookup yields CDR1 MNHEY and CDR2 SVGAGI. The CDR3 extends over 15 amino acids. V lost 0 bases, J lost 2 bases, and 10 bases lay in between. CDR3 protein: CASSYSIKGNTEAFF. The CDR3 DNA is TGTGCCAGCAGTTACTCGATAAAGGGAAACACTGAAGCTTTCTTT.

This chain joins TRBV28 and TRBJ2-5; 14 bases match TRBD2. J was trimmed by 6 bases and V by 6 bases; bases with no gene match: 6. This CDR3 has 15 amino acids. Germline assignment: CDR1 MDHEN and CDR2 SYDVKM. CDR3 DNA: TGTGCCAGCAGAACCGGGACTAGCGGGAGAAAGACCCAGTACTTC. Its translation is CASRTGTSGRKTQYF.

V gene TRBV9 combines with J gene TRBJ2-3, with TRBD2 matching over 8 bases. Germline-derived CDR1 and CDR2 are SGDLS and YYNGEE. J gave up 3 bases and V 0 bases, and 3 bases lay outside the gene matches. This CDR3 spans 15 amino acids. The CDR3 DNA sequence: TGTGCCAGCAGCGTAGGCCGGGAGGGAACAGATACGCAGTATTTT. Protein product: CASSVGREGTDTQYF.

The chain is built from TRBV15 and TRBJ2-7; the D is unclear. V lost 0 bases, J lost 3 bases, and 9 bases lay in between. CDR3 length: 14 residues. The germline V gene encodes CDR1 LNHNV and CDR2 YYDKDF (reference sequence). The CDR3 protein is CATSREGIGYEQYF. DNA for the CDR3: TGTGCCACCAGCAGAGAGGGAATCGGCTACGAGCAGTACTTC.

Only a few counts were recorded for this clone. The rearrangement links TRBV7-9 to TRBJ2-7; D unresolved. The germline V and J ends were trimmed by 1 base and 5 bases, with 6 bases remaining between them. Germline CDR1 and CDR2: SEHNR and FQNEAQ (reference sequence). CDR3 length: 12 amino acids. CDR3 in amino acids: CASSLVQDEQYF. The CDR3 coding sequence is TGTGCCAGCAGCTTAGTTCAGGACGAGCAGTACTTC.

This sequence joins TRBV11-1 and TRBJ1-1; D ambiguous. Germline-derived CDR1 and CDR2 are SGHAT and FQDESV (reference sequence). The CDR3 consists of 14 residues. V lost 4 bases to trimming and J lost 1 base, with 10 bases between them. CDR3 nucleotides: TGTGCCAGCAGCTCACGAGCGGGGAACACTGAAGCTTTCTTT. As protein: CASSSRAGNTEAFF.

This clone was observed a few times. The chain couples TRBV5-4 to TRBJ2-5; 14 nucleotides agree with TRBD2. V was pared by 4 bases and J by 2 bases, with 4 bases of the junction left unmatched. This CDR3 contains 16 residues. Per germline, CDR1 SGHNT and CDR2 YYREEE (reference sequence). The CDR3 DNA reads TGTGCCAGCAGCCACGGGACTAGCGGGAGACAAGAGACCCAGTACTTC. It is translated as CASSHGTSGRQETQYF.

The chain is built from TRBV25-1 and TRBJ1-1; a weak D match, TRBD1 (6 bases). The V gene's germline CDR1 is MGHDK and CDR2 SYGVNS. This CDR3 is built from 14 residues. Trimming cost V 8 bases and J 4 bases, with 17 bases left between them. CDR3: CASGGHGRSTEAFF. CDR3 bases: TGTGCCAGCGGGGGACATGGCCGTAGCACTGAAGCTTTCTTT.

The chain uses TRBV4-3 and TRBJ1-5; D is unresolved. Trimming left V 0 bases short and J 9 bases short, with 18 bases between. Germline loops: CDR1 LGHNA, CDR2 YSLEER. The CDR3 runs to 16 residues. CDR3: CASSQDFPGGHRPQHF. The CDR3 nucleotides are TGCGCCAGCAGCCAAGACTTTCCCGGCGGTCATCGGCCCCAGCATTTT.

This clone has more than one count but fewer than ten. In nucleotides, the CDR3 is TGTGCCAGCGCGGGACAGGGAAGAGAAAAACTGTTTTTT. This translates into CASAGQGREKLFF. The chain carries TRBV19 and TRBJ1-4; 9 bases are shared with TRBD1. The length of the CDR3 is 13 residues. The trim removed 9 bases at V and 8 bases at J, leaving 7 bases unmatched. The germline gives CDR1 LNHDA, CDR2 SQIVND (reference sequence).

The chain combines TRBV7-6 with TRBJ2-7; D possibly uses TRBD1 or TRBD2 (5 bases each). CDR1 is SGHVS, CDR2 FNYEAQ, per germline. V lost 4 bases to trimming and J lost 9 bases, with 13 bases between them. The CDR3 has 12 residues. CDR3 nucleotides: TGTGCCAGCAGCTCCGGGGCCGACAGGCAGTACTTC. It is translated as CASSSGADRQYF.

Worth noting for this clone: This specimen includes other DNA sequences encoding the same CDR3. The chain employs TRBV5-1 and TRBJ1-1; D not resolved. CDR1 is SGHRS, CDR2 YFSETQ, per germline. There are 14 residues in the CDR3. V lost 0 bases, J lost 2 bases, and 8 bases lay in between. CDR3 sequence reads: CASSLGGFNTEAFF. The CDR3 region has the DNA TGCGCCAGCAGCTTGGGGGGTTTCAACACTGAAGCTTTCTTT.